This T cell receptor beta chain was sequenced for a study of neoadjuvant anti-PD-1 for oral cavity cancer. Findings and caveats of the study: Higher pretreatment blood Treg/Th17 ratios correlated with higher pretreatment blood and lower post-treatment tumor TCRbeta clonality. Each response group had just a few patients in TCR analyses.

Germline V lookup: CDR1 LNHDA, CDR2 SQIVND (reference sequence). The CDR3 is 15 amino acids. V lost 3 bases and J lost 6, with 17 bases in between. Turning to this clone: Its antigen is still unknown.

Libraries were prepared by immunoSEQ multiplex PCR; TCRdb keeps only in-frame clonotypes and omits some of them. In the table there are roughly 67,000 clones, about four fifths of which are singletons. This sequence originates from a person aged 40 to 85 with oral cavity squamous cell carcinoma. This material consisted of PBMCs, taken before nivolumab (anti-PD-1) treatment. V and J are TRBV19 and TRBJ1-1; D remains ambiguous. CDR3 region: CASSIGSGILAEAFF. In DNA form, the CDR3 reads TGTGCCAGTAGTATTGGGAGCGGAATACTGGCTGAAGCTTTCTTT.